Below, one T cell receptor beta chain is given with its context. The target antigen is unknown. This record comes from a study of early stage breast cancer tumors. The overall study: Invasive lobular carcinomas made up about 30% of the 12 ER+/PR+/HER2- tumors. General study points: Compared with adjacent normal breast, tumors showed about 2.5-fold denser, more clonal T cells. In about 90% of the 16 patients, blood comparison separated tumor from normal breast.

Per germline, CDR1 SGHRS and CDR2 YFSETQ. This CDR3 contains 15 residues. V lost 5 bases, J lost 1 base, and 7 bases stayed unmatched. Profiled with immunoSEQ multiplex PCR; TCRdb holds only in-frame clones, not every one. This sample has some 58,000 clones, with more than 60% found just once. Material for sequencing was blood. V is TRBV5-1 and J is TRBJ1-1; 8 bases agree with TRBD1. The receptor's source is a young adult with breast cancer. CDR3 region: CASRLQGVRNTEAFF. The CDR3 DNA reads TGCGCCAGCAGACTACAGGGGGTGAGGAACACTGAAGCTTTCTTT.